The 3 T cell receptor beta chains listed next were all sequenced from one sample in a study of CD8 T cells in Susac syndrome. Reverse transcription used about 0.5 to 1 ug RNA and random hexamers. TCRdb reprocessed the immunoSEQ multiplex PCR reads with MiXCR, giving one entry per CDR3 protein. The data show some 220,000 distinct CDR3 sequences, 95% seen once. What was sequenced was CD4+ T cells from PBMCs. These receptor sequences come from a human donor with multiple sclerosis.

V is TRBV6-5 and J is TRBJ2-7; D could derive from TRBD1 or TRBD2 (5 bases each). CDR1 is MNHEY and CDR2 is SVGAGI in the germline V gene. This CDR3 is built from 11 residues. The V end was cut by 7 bases, the J end by 6 bases, with 10 bases between. The CDR3 bases are TGTGCCAGCATGGGACCCGTCGAGCAGTACTTC. Its protein is CASMGPVEQYF.

The chain is built from TRBV30 and TRBJ1-2; 9 nucleotides match TRBD1. In germline, CDR1 is GTSNPN, CDR2 SVGIG (reference sequence). The CDR3 consists of 12 residues. Germline trimming cut 7 bases from V and 8 bases from J; bases unmatched to any gene: 8. CDR3 loop: CAFTGGSMGYTF. DNA for the CDR3: TGTGCCTTCACAGGGGGCTCGATGGGCTACACCTTC.

The chain combines TRBV14 with TRBJ2-2, with TRBD2 matching over 9 bases. V gave up 10 bases and J gave up 7 bases; unmatched junction bases: 13. CDR1 is SGHDN and CDR2 is FVKESK in the germline V gene. CDR3 length equals 15 residues. The CDR3 here is CATSQREDVVGELFF. CDR3 nucleotide sequence: TGTGCCACCTCGCAGCGGGAGGACGTGGTCGGGGAGCTGTTTTTT.